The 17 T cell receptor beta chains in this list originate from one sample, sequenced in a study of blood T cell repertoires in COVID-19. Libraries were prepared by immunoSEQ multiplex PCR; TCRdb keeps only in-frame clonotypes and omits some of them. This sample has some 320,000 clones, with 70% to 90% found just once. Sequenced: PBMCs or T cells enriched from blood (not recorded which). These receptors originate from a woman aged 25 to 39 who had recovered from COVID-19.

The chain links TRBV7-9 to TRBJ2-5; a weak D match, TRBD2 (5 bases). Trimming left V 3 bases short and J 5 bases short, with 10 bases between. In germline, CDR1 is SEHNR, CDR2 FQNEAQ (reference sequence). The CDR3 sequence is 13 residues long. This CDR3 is CASSFEGAETQYF. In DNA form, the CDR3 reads TGTGCCAGCAGCTTCGAGGGAGCGGAGACCCAGTACTTC.

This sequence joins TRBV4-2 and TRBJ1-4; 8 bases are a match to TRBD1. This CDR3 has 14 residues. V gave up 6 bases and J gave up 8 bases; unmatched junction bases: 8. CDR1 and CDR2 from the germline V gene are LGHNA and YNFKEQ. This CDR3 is CASRIQGAGEKLFF. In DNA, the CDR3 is TGTGCCAGCAGGATTCAGGGGGCAGGGGAAAAACTGTTTTTT.

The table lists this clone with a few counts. CDR3 DNA sequence: TGTGCCAGCAGCACAACTGACAGGGGGAAGGAGAAATGGGGAAACACCATATATTTT. Its protein is CASSTTDRGKEKWGNTIYF. This chain joins TRBV13 and TRBJ1-3, with TRBD1 identical over 9 bases. The CDR3 runs to 19 residues. Germline loops: CDR1 PRHDT, CDR2 FYEKMQ (reference sequence). The trim removed 5 bases at V and 4 bases at J, leaving 18 bases unmatched.

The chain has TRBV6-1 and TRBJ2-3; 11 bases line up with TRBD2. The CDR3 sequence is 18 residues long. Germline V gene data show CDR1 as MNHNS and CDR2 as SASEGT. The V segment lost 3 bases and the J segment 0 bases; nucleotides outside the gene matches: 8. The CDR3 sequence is CASSEDSGGAISTDTQYF. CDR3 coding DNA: TGTGCCAGCAGTGAGGATAGCGGGGGGGCGATTAGCACAGATACGCAGTATTTT.

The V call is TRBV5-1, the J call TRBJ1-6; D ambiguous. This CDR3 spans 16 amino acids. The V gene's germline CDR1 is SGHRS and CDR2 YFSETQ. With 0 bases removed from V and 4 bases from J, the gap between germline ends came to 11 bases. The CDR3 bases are TGCGCCAGCAGCTTGGCCGGGATACGGTATAATTCACCCCTCCACTTT. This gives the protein CASSLAGIRYNSPLHF.

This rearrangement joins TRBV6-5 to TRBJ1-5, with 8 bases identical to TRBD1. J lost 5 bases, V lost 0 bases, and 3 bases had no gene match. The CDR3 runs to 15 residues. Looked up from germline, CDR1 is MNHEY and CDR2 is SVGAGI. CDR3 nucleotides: TGTGCCAGCAGTTACTCACGGACAGGGCATCAGCCCCAGCATTTT. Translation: CASSYSRTGHQPQHF.

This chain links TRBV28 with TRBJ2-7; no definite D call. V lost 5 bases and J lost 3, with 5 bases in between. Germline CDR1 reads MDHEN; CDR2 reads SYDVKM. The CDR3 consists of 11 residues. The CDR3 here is CASSRFYEQYF. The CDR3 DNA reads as TGTGCCAGCAGTCGTTTCTACGAGCAGTACTTC. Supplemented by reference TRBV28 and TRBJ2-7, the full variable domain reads DVKVTQSSRYLVKRTGEKVFLECVQDMDHENMFWYRQDPGLGLRLIYFSYDVKMKEKGDIPEGYSVSREKKERFSLILESASTNQTSMYLCASSRFYEQYFGPGTRLTVT.

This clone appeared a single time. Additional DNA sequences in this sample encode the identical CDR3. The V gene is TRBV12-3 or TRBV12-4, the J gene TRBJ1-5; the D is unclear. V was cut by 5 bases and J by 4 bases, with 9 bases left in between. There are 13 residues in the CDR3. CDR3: CASSPVSNQPQHF. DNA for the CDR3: TGTGCCAGCAGTCCAGTATCAAATCAGCCCCAGCATTTT.

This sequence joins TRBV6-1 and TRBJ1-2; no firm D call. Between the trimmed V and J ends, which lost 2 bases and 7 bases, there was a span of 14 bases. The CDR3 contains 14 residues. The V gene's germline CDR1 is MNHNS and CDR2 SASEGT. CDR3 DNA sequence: TGTGCCAGCAGTGAATTGATCAGTATGGTTGGCTACACCTTC. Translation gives CASSELISMVGYTF.

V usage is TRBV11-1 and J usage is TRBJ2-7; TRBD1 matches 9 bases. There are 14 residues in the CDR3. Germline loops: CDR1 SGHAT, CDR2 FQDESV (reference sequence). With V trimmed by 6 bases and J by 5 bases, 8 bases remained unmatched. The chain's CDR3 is CASSPRTGVDEQYF. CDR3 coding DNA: TGTGCCAGCAGTCCACGGACAGGGGTCGACGAGCAGTACTTC.

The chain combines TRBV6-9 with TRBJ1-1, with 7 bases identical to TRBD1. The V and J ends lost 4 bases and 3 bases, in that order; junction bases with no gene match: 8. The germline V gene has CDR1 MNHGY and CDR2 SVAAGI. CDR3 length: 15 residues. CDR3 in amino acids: CASSSTTGFYTEAFF. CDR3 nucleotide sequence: TGTGCCAGCAGTTCGACGACAGGGTTTTACACTGAAGCTTTCTTT.

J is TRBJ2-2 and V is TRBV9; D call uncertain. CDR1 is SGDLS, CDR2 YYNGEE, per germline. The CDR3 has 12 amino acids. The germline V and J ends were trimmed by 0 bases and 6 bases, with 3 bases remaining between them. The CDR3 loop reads CASSVEPGELFF. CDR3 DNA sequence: TGTGCCAGCAGCGTAGAGCCCGGGGAGCTGTTTTTT.

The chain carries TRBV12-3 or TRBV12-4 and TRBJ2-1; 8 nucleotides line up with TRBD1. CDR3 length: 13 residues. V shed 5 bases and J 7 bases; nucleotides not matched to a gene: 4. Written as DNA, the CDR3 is TGTGCCAGCAGTCCCTACAGGGGGAATGAGCAGTTCTTC. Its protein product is CASSPYRGNEQFF.

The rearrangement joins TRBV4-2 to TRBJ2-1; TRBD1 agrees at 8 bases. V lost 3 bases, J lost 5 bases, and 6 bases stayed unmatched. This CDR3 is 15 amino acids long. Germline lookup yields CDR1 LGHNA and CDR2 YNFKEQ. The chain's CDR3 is CASSQGGQDHNEQFF. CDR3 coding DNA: TGTGCCAGCAGCCAGGGGGGACAGGATCACAATGAGCAGTTCTTC.

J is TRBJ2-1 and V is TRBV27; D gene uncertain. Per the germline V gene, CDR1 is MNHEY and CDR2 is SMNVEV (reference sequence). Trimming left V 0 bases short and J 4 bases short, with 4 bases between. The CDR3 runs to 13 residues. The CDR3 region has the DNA TGTGCCAGCAGTTTATCCCAGTACAATGAGCAGTTCTTC. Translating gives CASSLSQYNEQFF.

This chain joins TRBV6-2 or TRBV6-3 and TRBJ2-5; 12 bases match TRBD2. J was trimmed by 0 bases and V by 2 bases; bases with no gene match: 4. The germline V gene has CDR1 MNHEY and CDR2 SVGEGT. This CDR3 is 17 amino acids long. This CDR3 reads CASSYGLAGPDQETQYF. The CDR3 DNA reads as TGTGCCAGCAGTTACGGACTAGCGGGGCCAGACCAAGAGACCCAGTACTTC.

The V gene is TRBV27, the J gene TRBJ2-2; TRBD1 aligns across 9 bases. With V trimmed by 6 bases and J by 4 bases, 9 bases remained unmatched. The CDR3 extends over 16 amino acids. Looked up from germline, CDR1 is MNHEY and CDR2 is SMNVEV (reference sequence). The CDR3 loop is CASSPRDRVATGELFF. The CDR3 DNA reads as TGTGCCAGCAGCCCCCGGGACAGGGTTGCCACCGGGGAGCTGTTTTTT.